A selection of T cell receptor beta chains follows, all from one sample in a study of T cells in Graves' hyperthyroidism and ophthalmopathy. Via MiXCR, TCRdb re-called the multiplex PCR reads, giving one row per CDR3 protein. The table has 400,000 to 600,000 distinct CDR3 sequences, around 15% seen once. The specimen was blood. These receptor sequences come from a woman under 40 with Graves' ophthalmopathy. CDR3s include the opening cysteine and the closing phenylalanine or tryptophan. Each record gives: J gene, clone size, D gene, V gene, CDR3 protein, CDR3 DNA. D genes are given only for firm matches. The size entry is marked missing in some rows and otherwise reads once, few, many or a size class.

TRBJ1-3 few NA TRBV5-1 CASSLVGRQFGSGNTIYF TGCGCCAGCAGCTTGGTTGGGAGACAGTTCGGCTCTGGAAACACCATATATTTT
TRBJ1-1 few NA TRBV20-1 CSARVGAGVNTEAFF TGCAGTGCTAGAGTCGGGGCAGGGGTGAACACTGAAGCTTTCTTT
TRBJ2-1 few NA TRBV9 CASSVSSSSYNEQFF TGTGCCAGCAGCGTAAGTTCTAGCTCCTACAATGAGCAGTTCTTC
TRBJ2-7 many TRBD2 TRBV7-9 CASSSDGLAGGPNYEQYF TGTGCCAGCAGCTCTGACGGACTAGCGGGAGGGCCGAACTACGAGCAGTACTTC
TRBJ1-5 many NA TRBV12-3/TRBV12-4 CASSLASGSNQPQHF TGTGCCAGCAGTTTAGCGTCAGGTAGCAATCAGCCCCAGCATTTT
TRBJ2-5 few TRBD2 TRBV7-8 CASSPGLADPRVETQYF TGTGCCAGCAGCCCCGGACTAGCGGACCCAAGGGTGGAGACCCAGTACTTC
TRBJ2-2 NA NA TRBV20-1 CSAGANNAGELFF TGCAGTGCCGGGGCGAATAATGCCGGGGAGCTGTTTTTT
TRBJ2-7 NA TRBD2 TRBV9 CASSEDLAGVYEQYF TGTGCCAGCAGTGAGGATCTAGCGGGAGTTTACGAGCAGTACTTC
TRBJ2-3 NA NA TRBV7-9 CASSPRERLQMSTDTQYF TGTGCCAGCAGCCCCCGTGAGAGGTTGCAGATGAGCACAGATACGCAGTATTTT
TRBJ2-5 NA TRBD2 TRBV7-3 CASSLYPGTAGEETQYF TGTGCCAGCAGTTTATACCCCGGGACGGCGGGGGAAGAGACCCAGTACTTC
TRBJ1-4 few NA TRBV20-1 CSAFAYPLNEKLFF TGCAGTGCTTTCGCCTATCCTCTTAATGAAAAACTGTTTTTT
TRBJ2-1 few TRBD2 TRBV7-3 CASSLISLAGNNEQFF TGTGCCAGCAGCTTAATCTCACTAGCGGGCAACAATGAGCAGTTCTTC
TRBJ2-3 NA TRBD2 TRBV9 CASVKGTSSTDTQYF TGTGCCAGCGTCAAAGGGACTAGCTCCACAGATACGCAGTATTTT
TRBJ1-5 NA NA TRBV28 CASSFQVQAPPQHF TGTGCCAGCAGTTTTCAGGTTCAGGCCCCGCCCCAGCATTTT
TRBJ2-5 NA TRBD2 TRBV6-5 CASSYETSGKETQYF TGTGCCAGCAGTTACGAGACTAGCGGGAAGGAGACCCAGTACTTC
TRBJ2-1 many NA TRBV7-2 CASSLGGAVYNEQFF TGTGCCAGCAGCTTAGGAGGAGCAGTCTACAATGAGCAGTTCTTC
TRBJ2-4 NA NA TRBV7-2 CASSLEAGSLAKNIQYF TGTGCCAGCAGCTTAGAGGCGGGATCCCTAGCCAAAAACATTCAGTACTTC
TRBJ2-1 many NA TRBV7-2 CASSFEVSSSYNEQFF TGTGCCAGCAGCTTTGAGGTATCGAGCTCCTACAATGAGCAGTTCTTC
TRBJ1-4 NA NA TRBV12-3/TRBV12-4 CASSFRAGEKLFF TGTGCCAGCAGTTTCAGAGCAGGGGAAAAACTGTTTTTT
TRBJ1-2 many NA TRBV30 CAWSGGRFIRYTF TGTGCCTGGAGTGGGGGGAGGTTCATCCGCTACACCTTC
TRBJ2-7 few NA TRBV4-1 CASSRTEGSYEQYF TGCGCCAGCAGCCGGACGGAAGGGTCCTACGAGCAGTACTTC
TRBJ2-4 many TRBD1 TRBV14 CASSSTGETVLAKNIQYF TGTGCCAGCAGCTCCACAGGGGAGACCGTTCTAGCCAAAAACATTCAGTACTTC
TRBJ2-7 few NA TRBV14 CASSIRVTHEQYF TGTGCCAGCAGTATCAGAGTTACACATGAGCAGTACTTC
TRBJ1-2 NA NA TRBV5-4 CASRVDSNYGYTF TGTGCCAGCAGGGTGGACAGCAACTATGGCTACACCTTC
TRBJ2-1 many NA TRBV20-1 CSASSRYEQFF TGCAGTGCTAGTAGCAGGTATGAGCAGTTCTTC
TRBJ2-3 NA TRBD2 TRBV2 CASSLYAGASPDTQYF TGTGCCAGCAGTTTATACGCGGGAGCTAGCCCAGATACGCAGTATTTT
TRBJ1-1 few TRBD1 TRBV4-3 CASSHEVTTGVAEAFF TGCGCCAGCAGCCACGAGGTCACGACAGGGGTGGCTGAAGCTTTCTTT
TRBJ1-1 many NA TRBV28 CASSLEGIEAFF TGTGCCAGCAGTTTAGAGGGGATTGAAGCTTTCTTT
TRBJ1-4 few NA TRBV7-2 CASSFTMGVNEKLFF TGTGCCAGCAGCTTTACCATGGGAGTGAATGAAAAACTGTTTTTT
TRBJ2-2 NA NA TRBV9 CASSEAFGTGELFF TGTGCCAGCAGCGAGGCTTTCGGCACCGGGGAGCTGTTTTTT
TRBJ1-2 many NA TRBV28 CASSKKSEYGYTF TGTGCCAGCAGTAAAAAATCCGAATATGGCTACACCTTC
TRBJ1-2 NA NA TRBV20-1 CTPSAGTTDYGYTF TGCACACCCTCGGCAGGTACCACGGACTATGGCTACACCTTC
TRBJ2-1 many TRBD2 TRBV7-8 CASSLRGLAGLGSYNEQFF TGTGCCAGCAGCTTACGTGGACTAGCGGGACTAGGCTCCTACAATGAGCAGTTCTTC
TRBJ2-3 many NA TRBV10-3 CAISESEADTQYF TGTGCCATCAGTGAGTCGGAGGCAGATACGCAGTATTTT
TRBJ1-5 many NA TRBV28 CASSSAFGGRVGDQPQHF TGTGCCAGCAGTTCCGCCTTCGGGGGCAGGGTAGGAGATCAGCCCCAGCATTTT
TRBJ2-1 few TRBD2 TRBV7-9 CASIPSGRTYNEQFF TGTGCCAGCATCCCTAGCGGGAGGACCTACAATGAGCAGTTCTTC
TRBJ2-7 many NA TRBV2 CASSGTVMGEQYF TGTGCCAGCAGTGGAACAGTTATGGGCGAGCAGTACTTC
TRBJ2-5 few NA TRBV20-1 CSARDQRVGTQYF TGCAGTGCTAGAGATCAGCGAGTGGGGACCCAGTACTTC
TRBJ2-3 NA TRBD2 TRBV19 CASSMVGSGRSVDTQYF TGTGCCAGTAGTATGGTGGGTAGCGGGAGATCGGTAGATACGCAGTATTTT
TRBJ2-7 NA TRBD1 TRBV20-1 CSATSGTGVYEQYF TGCAGTGCTACTTCCGGGACAGGAGTATACGAGCAGTACTTC
TRBJ2-7 NA NA TRBV28 CASSSALGPHISYEQYF TGTGCCAGCAGTTCGGCCTTGGGGCCACACATCTCCTACGAGCAGTACTTC
TRBJ2-7 many TRBD1 TRBV20-1 CSARDISGQGIYEQYF TGCAGTGCTAGAGATATCTCGGGACAGGGGATCTACGAGCAGTACTTC
TRBJ2-5 NA NA TRBV20-1 CSALPRQGKETQYF TGCAGTGCTCTCCCCCGGCAGGGCAAAGAGACCCAGTACTTC
TRBJ2-1 few NA TRBV7-3 CASRNRDYNEQFF TGTGCCAGCAGGAACCGGGACTACAATGAGCAGTTCTTC
TRBJ2-4 many NA TRBV30 CAWSVPGLAKNIQYF TGTGCCTGGAGTGTTCCGGGGCTAGCCAAAAACATTCAGTACTTC
TRBJ2-7 many NA TRBV27 CASKRDTDYEQYF TGTGCCAGCAAACGGGACACGGACTACGAGCAGTACTTC
TRBJ1-2 NA TRBD1 TRBV6-6 CASSMAGGGYTF TGTGCCAGCAGTATGGCAGGGGGTGGCTACACCTTC
TRBJ2-1 many NA TRBV20-1 CSASGSFYNEQFF TGCAGTGCTAGCGGGAGCTTCTACAATGAGCAGTTCTTC
TRBJ2-1 few NA TRBV20-1 CSARRWGNEQFF TGCAGTGCTCGTCGGTGGGGGAATGAGCAGTTCTTC
TRBJ2-7 many NA TRBV28 CASSFMGSGIDEQYF TGTGCCAGCAGTTTTATGGGTTCTGGCATCGACGAGCAGTACTTC
TRBJ2-5 few TRBD2 TRBV7-2 CASSLTGTSGRAWQETQYF TGTGCCAGCAGCTTAACAGGGACTAGCGGGAGGGCCTGGCAAGAGACCCAGTACTTC